The present entry profiles one T cell receptor beta chain with its context. The antigen is undetermined. The source of the sample is a study of T-cell memory formation after mild COVID-19. Whole-study results and caveats: The study detected some responding clones in pre-infection memory, suggesting cross-reactive memory joined.

The CDR3 totals 18 residues. The germline V and J ends were trimmed by 4 bases and 11 bases, with 30 bases remaining between them. One entry per CDR3 protein, called by TCRdb with MiXCR from the 5' RACE reads. Of fewer than 50,000 distinct CDR3 sequences in the sample, about 6.3% are singletons; the top ten hold roughly 0.79%. This TCR was sampled from an adult who had mild COVID-19 (a few samples of this study predate the infection). Cell type and time point are not known. This chain uses TRBV12-3 or TRBV12-4 with TRBJ2-1; unclear D gene. Material for sequencing was PBMCs or a T cell subset sorted from them (not recorded which). CDR3 sequence: CASSSITSDGRRTRKQFF. For the CDR3, the DNA is TGTGCCAGCAGTTCAATCACCTCGGACGGTCGTCGTACAAGAAAGCAGTTCTTC.